The 21 T cell receptor beta chains presented below share a single source sample, sequenced in a study of T cell responses to AZD1222 COVID-19 vaccine. Profiling relied on immunoSEQ multiplex PCR, and the TCRdb table lists in-frame clones only, not all of them. The repertoire has some 54,000 clones, roughly 90% of them found once; the top ten carry approximately 2%. Sequenced here: peripheral blood, sampled on day 0 of AZD1222 vaccination. These receptors all stem from an adult in good health.

This clone has a handful of counts. This chain joins TRBV28 and TRBJ1-5; a possible D gene is TRBD1 (5 bases). The CDR3 contains 16 residues. Germline V gene data show CDR1 as MDHEN and CDR2 as SYDVKM. V lost 3 bases to trimming and J lost 2 bases, with 14 bases between them. The CDR3 DNA sequence: TGTGCCAGCAGTTTCTCACGAGGGGTGCGCAATCAGCCCCAGCATTTT. This encodes CASSFSRGVRNQPQHF.

The chain employs TRBV14 and TRBJ1-3; D might be TRBD1 (6 bases). V was cut by 3 bases and J by 8 bases, with 17 bases left in between. CDR1 is SGHDN, CDR2 FVKESK, per germline. CDR3 length equals 15 residues. The CDR3 spells CASSQGTSLRDTIYF. As DNA, the CDR3 is TGTGCCAGCAGCCAGGGGACATCCCTCCGGGACACCATATATTTT. Together with reference TRBV14 and TRBJ1-3, the CDR3 gives the full variable domain: EAGVTQFPSHSVIEKGQTVTLRCDPISGHDNLYWYRRVMGKEIKFLLHFVKESKQDESGMPNNRFLAERTGGTYSTLKVQPAELEDSGVYFCASSQGTSLRDTIYFGEGSWLTVV.

This clone has a handful of counts. The chain employs TRBV24-1 and TRBJ1-2; D gene ambiguous. CDR1 is KGHDR, CDR2 SFDVKD, per germline. The V gene lost 7 bases and the J gene lost 2 bases, with 7 bases spanning the gap. There are 12 residues in the CDR3. The CDR3 region has the DNA TGTGCCACCAGGGCAGAGAACTATGGCTACACCTTC. Translated, it gives CATRAENYGYTF.

This rearrangement joins TRBV12-3 or TRBV12-4 to TRBJ2-7, with D hard to call. V lost 1 base and J lost 5, with 6 bases in between. The CDR3 is made up of 12 amino acids. CDR3 amino acids: CASSLGNHEQYF. Here the CDR3 DNA reads TGTGCCAGCAGTTTAGGCAACCACGAGCAGTACTTC.

V gene TRBV7-8 combines with J gene TRBJ2-2; 14 bases map to TRBD2. Germline trimming cut 6 bases from V and 1 base from J; bases unmatched to any gene: 7. The CDR3 contains 18 residues. Germline V gene data show CDR1 as SGHVS and CDR2 as FQNEAQ. CDR3 sequence reads: CASRRGTSGGLNTGELFF. DNA for the CDR3: TGTGCCAGCAGGAGAGGGACTAGCGGGGGCCTGAACACCGGGGAGCTGTTTTTT. The whole variable domain, filled in from reference TRBV7-8 and TRBJ2-2, reads GAGVSQSPRYKVAKRGQDVALRCDPISGHVSLFWYQQALGQGPEFLTYFQNEAQLDKSGLPSDRFFAERPEGSVSTLKIQRTQQEDSAVYLCASRRGTSGGLNTGELFFGEGSRLTVL.

The chain couples TRBV7-8 to TRBJ2-3, with 14 bases matching TRBD2. Germline CDR1 SGHVS, CDR2 FQNEAQ. CDR3 length equals 17 residues. With V trimmed by 1 base and J by 5 bases, 5 bases remained unmatched. The CDR3 region is CASSLGGLAGVQDTQYF. The CDR3 region has the DNA TGTGCCAGCAGCTTAGGGGGACTAGCGGGAGTGCAAGATACGCAGTATTTT.

J is TRBJ1-1 and V is TRBV7-8; 9 bases match TRBD1. Unmatched junction bases numbered 8, after V lost 5 bases and J lost 1 base. The CDR3 loop spans 16 amino acids. Germline assignment: CDR1 SGHVS and CDR2 FQNEAQ. CDR3: CASSLDRTGANTEAFF. The CDR3 bases are TGTGCCAGCAGCCTGGATCGGACAGGGGCGAACACTGAAGCTTTCTTT.

A single count supports this clone. V usage is TRBV6-1 and J usage is TRBJ1-2, with D hard to call. With 2 bases removed from V and 4 bases from J, the gap between germline ends came to 14 bases. The CDR3 spans 15 residues. The germline CDR1 and CDR2 sequences are MNHNS and SASEGT. Here the CDR3 reads CASSEIWGWGYGYTF. The CDR3 DNA sequence: TGTGCCAGCAGTGAAATTTGGGGTTGGGGCTATGGCTACACCTTC.

V is TRBV18 and J is TRBJ2-1; D not resolved. Trimming pared 7 bases from V and 3 bases from J, leaving 16 bases between. The germline V gene has CDR1 KGHSH and CDR2 LQKENI. The CDR3 is 15 amino acids. CDR3 loop: CASFRDRDNYNEQFF. As DNA, the CDR3 is TGTGCCAGCTTTCGAGATAGGGATAACTACAATGAGCAGTTCTTC.

V and J are TRBV6-5 and TRBJ2-5; 11 bases line up with TRBD2. Germline-derived CDR1 and CDR2 are MNHEY and SVGAGI. V lost 7 bases, J lost 3 bases, and 7 bases stayed unmatched. This CDR3 is built from 15 residues. The CDR3 DNA sequence: TGTGCCAGCACCGGGACTAGCGGAGGAAAAGAGACCCAGTACTTC. It encodes CASTGTSGGKETQYF.

The genes are TRBV29-1 and TRBJ2-7; TRBD2 might be the D (6 bases). Germline lookup yields CDR1 SQVTM and CDR2 ANQGSEA. Trimming removed 7 bases from V and 2 bases from J, with 18 bases in between. The CDR3 consists of 14 residues. The CDR3 coding sequence is TGCAGCGCTGGAGGGCGGGACCCCGCCTACGAGCAGTACTTC. It encodes CSAGGRDPAYEQYF.

The chain couples TRBV27 to TRBJ1-5; TRBD1 is a possible D gene (5 bases). This CDR3 has 16 amino acids. The germline V gene encodes CDR1 MNHEY and CDR2 SMNVEV (reference sequence). With 0 bases removed from V and 2 bases from J, the gap between germline ends came to 11 bases. CDR3 residues: CASSLSGGGGNQPQHF. Written as DNA, the CDR3 is TGTGCCAGCAGTTTATCGGGGGGAGGCGGCAATCAGCCCCAGCATTTT.

This clone showed up just once. V is TRBV6-1 and J is TRBJ1-3; D uncertain. The V and J ends lost 0 bases and 2 bases respectively, with 8 bases between them. This CDR3 region has 15 residues. From germline, CDR1 is MNHNS and CDR2 SASEGT. The CDR3 DNA sequence: TGTGCCAGCAGTGAAGCGAGTGTCCCTGGAAACACCATATATTTT. It codes for CASSEASVPGNTIYF.

This chain joins TRBV27 and TRBJ2-7; 11 bases line up with TRBD2. Trimming at V came to 6 bases and at J to 2 bases, leaving 6 bases not matched to a gene. This CDR3 contains 15 residues. Germline V lookup: CDR1 MNHEY, CDR2 SMNVEV (reference sequence). The CDR3 here is CASRRTSGRAYEQYF. For the CDR3, the DNA is TGTGCCAGCAGACGTACTAGCGGGAGAGCCTACGAGCAGTACTTC.

The chain couples TRBV7-2 to TRBJ1-4; D may be TRBD1 (6 bases). The CDR3 length is 14 residues. The germline gives CDR1 SGHTA, CDR2 FQGNSA. Trimming left V 1 base short and J 7 bases short, with 10 bases between. CDR3: CASSLGQVPEKLFF. The CDR3 DNA sequence: TGTGCCAGCAGCTTAGGACAGGTCCCTGAAAAACTGTTTTTT.

CDR3 bases: TGTGCCAGCAGCTTACAGGGTGCCGGCGGGGAGCTGTTTTTT. This sequence encodes CASSLQGAGGELFF. The chain combines TRBV7-3 with TRBJ2-2; D may be TRBD1 (5 bases). V was shortened by 2 bases and J by 7 bases, with 11 bases between the two germline ends. The CDR3 runs to 14 residues. Germline CDR1 and CDR2: SGHTA and FQGTGA.

The V call is TRBV28, the J call TRBJ2-7, with 9 positions matching TRBD1. The CDR3 runs 15 residues. Germline assignment: CDR1 MDHEN and CDR2 SYDVKM. Losses at the gene ends were 5 bases for V and 2 bases for J; bases not matched to a gene: 7. The CDR3 bases are TGTGCCAGCAGTATCGGGGGGACAGGGACCTACGAGCAGTACTTC. Encoded protein: CASSIGGTGTYEQYF.

V gene TRBV14 combines with J gene TRBJ2-7, with 7 bases lining up with TRBD2. The CDR3 is 15 amino acids. V was clipped by 4 bases and J by 2 bases; unmatched bases: 8. CDR1 and CDR2 from the germline V gene are SGHDN and FVKESK. CDR3 coding DNA: TGTGCCAGCAGCCCGAGACTAGCTCGTCCCTACGAGCAGTACTTC. Translating it yields CASSPRLARPYEQYF.

This chain uses TRBV29-1 with TRBJ2-3, with TRBD1 matching over 8 bases. Trimming took 4 bases from V and 1 from J; bases not matched to a gene: 1. Germline V gives CDR1 SQVTM, CDR2 ANQGSEA. CDR3 length: 13 amino acids. This chain's CDR3 is CSVGGQGTDTQYF. CDR3 DNA: TGCAGCGTTGGGGGACAGGGCACAGATACGCAGTATTTT.

This clone was seen just once. The chain employs TRBV30 and TRBJ1-6; D may be TRBD1 (6 bases). V was clipped by 4 bases and J by 2 bases, with 12 bases between them. CDR3 length equals 15 residues. In germline, CDR1 is GTSNPN, CDR2 SVGIG (reference sequence). CDR3 sequence (DNA): TGTGCCTGGAATTCAGGGGCCGCCTATAATTCACCCCTCCACTTT. This sequence encodes CAWNSGAAYNSPLHF.

The chain joins TRBV9 to TRBJ2-5, with 7 bases identical to TRBD2. Losses at the gene ends were 3 bases for V and 0 bases for J; bases not matched to a gene: 5. The CDR3 runs 15 residues. The germline gives CDR1 SGDLS, CDR2 YYNGEE. The CDR3 DNA sequence: TGTGCCAGCAGCGCCCTGGGGACTAACCAAGAGACCCAGTACTTC. This translates into CASSALGTNQETQYF.